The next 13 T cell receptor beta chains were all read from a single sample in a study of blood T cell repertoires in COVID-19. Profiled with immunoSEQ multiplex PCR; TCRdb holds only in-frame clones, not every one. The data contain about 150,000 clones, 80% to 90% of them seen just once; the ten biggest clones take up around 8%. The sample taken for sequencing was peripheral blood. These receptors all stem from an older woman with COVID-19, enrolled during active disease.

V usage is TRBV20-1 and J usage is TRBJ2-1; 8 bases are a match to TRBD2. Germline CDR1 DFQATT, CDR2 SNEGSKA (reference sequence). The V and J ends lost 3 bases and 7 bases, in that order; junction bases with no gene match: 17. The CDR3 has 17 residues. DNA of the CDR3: TGCAGTGCTAGTCCCCCCTACCGGGGGGGGCGGGGGAATGAGCAGTTCTTC. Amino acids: CSASPPYRGGRGNEQFF.

CDR3 bases: TGTGCCAGCAGTATCAGCGGGGGGTTCACAGATACGCAGTATTTT. It specifies CASSISGGFTDTQYF. This chain joins TRBV28 and TRBJ2-3, with 9 bases lining up with TRBD2. There are 15 residues in the CDR3. Germline CDR1 and CDR2: MDHEN and SYDVKM. Trimming at V came to 5 bases and at J to 2 bases, leaving 5 bases not matched to a gene.

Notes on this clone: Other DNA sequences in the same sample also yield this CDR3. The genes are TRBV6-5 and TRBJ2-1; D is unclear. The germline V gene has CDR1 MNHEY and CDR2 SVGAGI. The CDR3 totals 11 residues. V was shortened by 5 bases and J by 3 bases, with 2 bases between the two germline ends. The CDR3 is CASSLYNEQFF. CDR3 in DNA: TGTGCCAGCAGTCTCTACAATGAGCAGTTCTTC.

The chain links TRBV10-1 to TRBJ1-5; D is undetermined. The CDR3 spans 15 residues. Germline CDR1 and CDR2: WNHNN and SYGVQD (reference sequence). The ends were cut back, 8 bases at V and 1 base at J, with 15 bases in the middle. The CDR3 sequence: CASDPGKGSNQPQHF. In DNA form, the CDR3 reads TGCGCCAGCGACCCGGGGAAGGGAAGCAATCAGCCCCAGCATTTT.

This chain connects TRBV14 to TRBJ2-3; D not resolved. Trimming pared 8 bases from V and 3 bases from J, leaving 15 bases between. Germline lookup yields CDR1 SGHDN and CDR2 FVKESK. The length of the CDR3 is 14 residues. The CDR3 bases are TGTGCCAGCGCGACACCTGGCTGGACAGATACGCAGTATTTT. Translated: CASATPGWTDTQYF. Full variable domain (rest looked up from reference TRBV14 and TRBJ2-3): EAGVTQFPSHSVIEKGQTVTLRCDPISGHDNLYWYRRVMGKEIKFLLHFVKESKQDESGMPNNRFLAERTGGTYSTLKVQPAELEDSGVYFCASATPGWTDTQYFGPGTRLTVL.

The CDR3 reads CASSGGQGSGAEAFF. For the CDR3, the DNA is TGTGCCAGCAGCGGAGGACAGGGCTCTGGGGCTGAAGCTTTCTTT. The V gene is TRBV7-6, the J gene TRBJ1-1; TRBD1 agrees at 8 bases. The CDR3 extends over 15 amino acids. J gave up 6 bases and V 5 bases, and 11 bases lay outside the gene matches. Germline values: CDR1 SGHVS, CDR2 FNYEAQ.

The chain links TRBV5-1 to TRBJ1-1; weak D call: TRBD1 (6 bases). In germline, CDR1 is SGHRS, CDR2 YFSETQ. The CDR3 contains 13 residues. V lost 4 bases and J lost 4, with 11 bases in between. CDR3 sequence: CASSDDRSTEAFF. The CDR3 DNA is TGCGCCAGCAGCGACGACAGGAGCACTGAAGCTTTCTTT. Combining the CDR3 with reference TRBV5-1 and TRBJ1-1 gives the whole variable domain KAGVTQTPRYLIKTRGQQVTLSCSPISGHRSVSWYQQTPGQGLQFLFEYFSETQRNKGNFPGRFSGRQFSNSRSEMNVSTLELGDSALYLCASSDDRSTEAFFGQGTRLTVV.

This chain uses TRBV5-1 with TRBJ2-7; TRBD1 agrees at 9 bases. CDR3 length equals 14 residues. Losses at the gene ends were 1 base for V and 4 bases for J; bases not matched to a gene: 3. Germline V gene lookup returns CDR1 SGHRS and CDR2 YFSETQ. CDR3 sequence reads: CASSLSTGGYEQYF. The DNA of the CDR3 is TGCGCCAGCAGCTTGTCGACAGGGGGGTACGAGCAGTACTTC.

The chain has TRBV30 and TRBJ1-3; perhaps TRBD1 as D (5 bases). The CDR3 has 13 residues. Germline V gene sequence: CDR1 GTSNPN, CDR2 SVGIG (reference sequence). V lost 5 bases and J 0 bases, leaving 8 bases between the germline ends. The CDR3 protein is CAWGDSSGNTIYF. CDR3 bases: TGTGCCTGGGGTGACAGCTCTGGAAACACCATATATTTT.

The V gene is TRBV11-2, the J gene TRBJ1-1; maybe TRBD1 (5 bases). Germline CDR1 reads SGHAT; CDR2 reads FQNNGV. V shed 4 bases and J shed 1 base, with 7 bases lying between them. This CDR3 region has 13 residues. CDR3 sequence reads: CASSSTGNTEAFF. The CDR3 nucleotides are TGTGCCAGCAGCTCAACAGGGAACACTGAAGCTTTCTTT.

Here the CDR3 reads CASSRRQGQNTEAFF. The CDR3, as DNA: TGTGCCAGCAGTAGAAGACAGGGTCAGAACACTGAAGCTTTCTTT. This chain connects TRBV2 to TRBJ1-1, with 7 nucleotides matching TRBD1. Germline V CDR1 and CDR2: SNHLY, FYNNEI. The CDR3 is 15 residues long. V lost 5 bases to trimming and J lost 1 base; unmatched junction nucleotides: 7. Full variable domain (missing parts from reference TRBV2 and TRBJ1-1): EPEVTQTPSHQVTQMGQEVILRCVPISNHLYFYWYRQILGQKVEFLVSFYNNEISEKSEIFDDQFSVERPDGSNFTLKIRSTKLEDSAMYFCASSRRQGQNTEAFFGQGTRLTVV.

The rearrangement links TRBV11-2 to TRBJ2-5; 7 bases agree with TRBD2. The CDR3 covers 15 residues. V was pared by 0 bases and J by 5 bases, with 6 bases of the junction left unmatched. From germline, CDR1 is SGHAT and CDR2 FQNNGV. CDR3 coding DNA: TGTGCCAGCAGCTTAGATCGGGGGGTCGGTGAGACCCAGTACTTC. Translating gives CASSLDRGVGETQYF.

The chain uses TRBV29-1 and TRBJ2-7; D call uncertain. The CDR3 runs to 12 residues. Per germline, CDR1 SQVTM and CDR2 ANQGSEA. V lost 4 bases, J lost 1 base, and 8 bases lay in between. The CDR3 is CSVGQDSYEQYF. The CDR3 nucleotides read TGCAGCGTTGGGCAGGATTCCTACGAGCAGTACTTC.